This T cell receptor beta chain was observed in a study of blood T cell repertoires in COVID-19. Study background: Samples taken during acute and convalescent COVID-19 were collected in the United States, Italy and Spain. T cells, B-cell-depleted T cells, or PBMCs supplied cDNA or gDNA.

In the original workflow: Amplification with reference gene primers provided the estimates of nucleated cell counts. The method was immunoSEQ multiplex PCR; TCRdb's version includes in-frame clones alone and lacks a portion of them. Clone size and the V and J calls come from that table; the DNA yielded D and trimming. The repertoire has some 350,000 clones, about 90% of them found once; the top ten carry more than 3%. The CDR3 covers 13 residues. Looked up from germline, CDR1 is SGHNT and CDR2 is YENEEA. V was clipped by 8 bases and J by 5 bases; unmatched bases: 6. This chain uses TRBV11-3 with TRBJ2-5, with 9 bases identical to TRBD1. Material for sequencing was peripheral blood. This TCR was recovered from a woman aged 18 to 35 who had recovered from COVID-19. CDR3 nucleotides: TGTGCCAGCGGTGGGACAGGGTGGGAGACCCAGTACTTC. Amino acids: CASGGTGWETQYF. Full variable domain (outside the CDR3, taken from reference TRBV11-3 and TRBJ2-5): EAGVVQSPRYKIIEKKQPVAFWCNPISGHNTLYWYLQNLGQGPELLIRYENEEAVDDSQLPKDRFSAERLKGVDSTLKIQPAELGDSAVYLCASGGTGWETQYFGPGTRLLVL.